This T cell receptor (beta chain) was identified in a study of T cells after posttransplantation cyclophosphamide. TCRdb's table, derived via immunoSEQ multiplex PCR, lists solely in-frame clones and lacks some. There are roughly 35,000 clones in the sample, none observed a single time. This clone was observed a few times. The antigen is not known. The study, taken as a whole, reports: Skin or GI-infiltrating T cells shared few TRB sequences with blood.

The material sequenced was PBMCs. The source of this sequence is a girl between 5 and 17 years old in good health, CMV-negative, and a related stem cell transplant donor.

The CDR3 here is CAWSVGGSGYTF. The CDR3 DNA is TGTGCCTGGAGTGTAGGGGGAAGTGGCTACACCTTC. V is TRBV30 and J is TRBJ1-2, with D possibly TRBD1 on 6 matching bases. Looked up from germline, CDR1 is GTSNPN and CDR2 is SVGIG (reference sequence). This CDR3 has 12 residues. V lost 0 bases and J 7 bases, leaving 9 bases between the germline ends.